This T cell receptor beta chain emerged from a study of blood T cell repertoires in COVID-19. As for the study in general: T cells, B-cell-depleted T cells, or PBMCs provided the cDNA or gDNA that served as material.

Some clones are missing from TCRdb's copy, which holds only in-frame ones; the method was immunoSEQ multiplex PCR. Here the sample spans 250,000 to 300,000 clones, about nine tenths being singletons. This CDR3 is built from 13 residues. The V end lost 2 bases, the J end lost 4 bases, and 8 bases lay between the germline ends. Germline V gene data show CDR1 as MNHEY and CDR2 as SMNVEV (reference sequence). Sequenced material: peripheral blood. This sequence was found in a woman aged 35 to 49 with acute or convalescent COVID-19. The J gene is TRBJ1-2, the V gene TRBV27; D may be TRBD1 (5 bases). The CDR3 spells CASSLAQGYGYTF. The CDR3, as DNA: TGTGCCAGCAGTTTAGCCCAGGGCTATGGCTACACCTTC.